This T cell receptor beta chain was sequenced during a study of blood T cell repertoires in COVID-19. Study information: COVID-19 samples from acute and convalescent phases originated in the United States, Italy and Spain.

The CDR3 extends over 12 amino acids. Germline CDR1 reads SNHLY; CDR2 reads FYNNEI. Between the trimmed V and J ends, which lost 6 bases and 4 bases, there was a span of 9 bases. Assay used: immunoSEQ multiplex PCR; TCRdb lists only in-frame clones, some missing. The repertoire consists of about 300,000 clones, with nearly 90% occurring once and the leading ten covering roughly 2.9%. Exposed enrollees encountered a COVID-19 case at some point within 2 weeks before study entry. The sequence was collected from a woman aged 50 to 65 who had been exposed to COVID-19. The chain carries TRBV2 and TRBJ1-2; no reliable D call. The sequencing input was PBMCs or T cells enriched from blood (not recorded which). Written as DNA, the CDR3 is TGTGCCAGCAGGCGGGTCGGCTATGGCTACACCTTC. This gives the protein CASRRVGYGYTF.